The next 16 T cell receptor beta chains were all read from a single sample in a study of T cells in Graves' hyperthyroidism and ophthalmopathy. RNA transcripts yielded amplified TCR beta CDR3 regions. With the HTBI primer set, the TCR CDR3 went through a first round of RT-PCR. TCRdb independently ran MiXCR on the multiplex PCR reads; one entry per CDR3 protein. Among more than 55,000 distinct CDR3 sequences listed, approximately 50% were seen once. Material: blood. The receptors originated from a woman in her sixties or seventies with Graves' ophthalmopathy.

The chain links TRBV7-2 to TRBJ2-5; D perhaps matches TRBD2 (7 bases). Germline values: CDR1 SGHTA, CDR2 FQGNSA. This CDR3 contains 13 residues. Trimming took 7 bases from V and 9 from J, leaving 18 bases between them. CDR3 bases: TGTGCCAGCAACCCGGGGGGCAATCAGCCCCAGTACTTC. This encodes CASNPGGNQPQYF.

V gene TRBV7-9 combines with J gene TRBJ2-3; 11 bases are a match to TRBD2. Germline V gives CDR1 SEHNR, CDR2 FQNEAQ (reference sequence). The CDR3 loop spans 17 amino acids. V lost 3 bases to trimming and J lost 1 base; unmatched junction nucleotides: 6. The CDR3 loop is CASSLAFSGGGTDTQYF. CDR3 DNA: TGTGCCAGCAGCTTGGCCTTTAGCGGGGGGGGCACAGATACGCAGTATTTT.

The rearrangement uses TRBV20-1 and TRBJ2-3, with unresolved D. V shed 0 bases and J shed 10 bases, with 2 bases lying between them. CDR1 is DFQATT, CDR2 SNEGSKA, per germline (reference sequence). There are 9 residues in the CDR3. The CDR3 DNA is TGCAGTGCTAGAGAGGCGCAGTATTTT. Translation: CSAREAQYF.

This clonotype has at least ten counts. V is TRBV9 and J is TRBJ1-4; possibly TRBD1 for D (6 bases). CDR3 size: 15 residues. Germline loops: CDR1 SGDLS, CDR2 YYNGEE. V lost 4 bases and J 6 bases, leaving 16 bases between the germline ends. CDR3 nucleotides: TGTGCCAGCAGCCAGGGGAGCCGCTTGGATGAAAAACTGTTTTTT. This gives the protein CASSQGSRLDEKLFF.

This clonotype occurred many times. The chain is built from TRBV14 and TRBJ2-3, with no clear D. There are 15 residues in the CDR3. The germline CDR1 and CDR2 sequences are SGHDN and FVKESK. Trimming cost V 0 bases and J 0 bases, with 7 bases left between them. The CDR3 spells CASSQDVHSTDTQYF. CDR3 coding DNA: TGTGCCAGCAGCCAAGATGTTCACAGCACAGATACGCAGTATTTT.

The chain employs TRBV2 and TRBJ2-7, with 11 positions matching TRBD1. Germline V gene lookup returns CDR1 SNHLY and CDR2 FYNNEI. CDR3 length: 16 residues. Trimming took 5 bases from V and 4 from J; bases not matched to a gene: 10. The CDR3 region has the DNA TGTGCCAGCAGTTTAGAGTGGACAGGGGGCGGGTACGAGCAGTACTTC. It translates to CASSLEWTGGGYEQYF. Drawing the rest from reference TRBV2 and TRBJ2-7, the complete variable domain is EPEVTQTPSHQVTQMGQEVILRCVPISNHLYFYWYRQILGQKVEFLVSFYNNEISEKSEIFDDQFSVERPDGSNFTLKIRSTKLEDSAMYFCASSLEWTGGGYEQYFGPGTRLTVT.

V usage is TRBV10-3 and J usage is TRBJ2-7, with 7 bases lining up with TRBD1. The germline CDR1 and CDR2 sequences are ENHRY and SYGVKD. The CDR3 consists of 20 residues. J lost 2 bases, V lost 3 bases, and 22 bases had no gene match. Here the CDR3 DNA reads TGTGCCATCAGTGAACAGCAGCGTCTCAACCGGGACAGCCGTACCTACGAGCAGTACTTC. Translated, it gives CAISEQQRLNRDSRTYEQYF.

This clonotype was detected ten times or more. Written as DNA, the CDR3 is TGCGCCAGCAGCTTGGCGCCGACGGCAGATGGTGGAAACACCATATATTTT. Residues: CASSLAPTADGGNTIYF. The chain carries TRBV5-1 and TRBJ1-3, with D uncertain. V was pared by 0 bases and J by 3 bases, with 16 bases between. Looked up from germline, CDR1 is SGHRS and CDR2 is YFSETQ. The CDR3 length is 17 residues.

This clonotype appeared many times. The rearrangement links TRBV28 to TRBJ1-2, with D perhaps TRBD1 (5 bases). V was cut by 6 bases and J by 7 bases, with 21 bases left in between. CDR3 size: 15 residues. Germline V gene lookup returns CDR1 MDHEN and CDR2 SYDVKM. DNA for the CDR3: TGTGCCAGCAGACCTCAGCTGGGGCTCAAGGGTGGCTACACCTTC. As protein: CASRPQLGLKGGYTF.

The V call is TRBV20-1, the J call TRBJ2-7; 9 nucleotides line up with TRBD2. Germline CDR1 and CDR2: DFQATT and SNEGSKA (reference sequence). Losses at the gene ends were 3 bases for V and 4 bases for J; bases not matched to a gene: 1. This CDR3 has 12 residues. The CDR3 sequence is CSASSGSYEQYF. For the CDR3, the DNA is TGCAGTGCTAGTAGCGGGAGTTACGAGCAGTACTTC.

This chain connects TRBV29-1 to TRBJ2-3; 10 nucleotides align to TRBD2. The CDR3 consists of 16 residues. CDR1 is SQVTM, CDR2 ANQGSEA, per germline. J gave up 5 bases and V 0 bases, and 8 bases lay outside the gene matches. Written as DNA, the CDR3 is TGCAGCGTTGAAGATCTTTCTAGCGGGGGAAGAGATACGCAGTATTTT. Its translation is CSVEDLSSGGRDTQYF.

This clonotype was observed a handful of times. The chain couples TRBV29-1 to TRBJ2-3; D not certain. The CDR3 sequence is 14 residues long. CDR1 and CDR2 (germline): SQVTM, ANQGSEA. The V end lost 6 bases, the J end lost 5 bases, and 18 bases lay between the germline ends. The CDR3 protein is CSVVGYPFIDTQYF. The DNA of the CDR3 is TGCAGCGTCGTGGGTTATCCTTTCATAGATACGCAGTATTTT.

Note on this clonotype: The junction and the germline gene differ at one end; a read error may be behind it. The rearrangement uses TRBV27 and TRBJ2-7; 8 bases line up with TRBD1. CDR1 is MNHEY, CDR2 SMNVEV, per germline (reference sequence). CDR3 length equals 14 residues. CDR3 residues: CDSRSQGTGGEQCF. The CDR3 DNA reads TGTGACAGCAGGTCCCAGGGGACAGGAGGCGAGCAGTGCTTC.

This clonotype was seen ten or more times. This chain uses TRBV18 with TRBJ2-1; D may match TRBD1 or TRBD2 (6 bases each). The CDR3 is made up of 14 amino acids. Germline V gene data show CDR1 as KGHSH and CDR2 as LQKENI. Trimming removed 1 base from V and 6 bases from J, with 10 bases in between. In DNA form, the CDR3 reads TGTGCCAGCTCACCACGACAGGAGGGCAATGAGCAGTTCTTC. This codes for CASSPRQEGNEQFF.

The chain combines TRBV20-1 with TRBJ1-1; a possible D gene is TRBD1 (5 bases). The CDR3 consists of 13 residues. Trimming stripped 6 bases from V and 4 bases from J, with 15 bases between. CDR1 and CDR2 (germline): DFQATT, SNEGSKA (reference sequence). CDR3 in amino acids: CSADPGPSTEAFF. DNA for the CDR3: TGCAGTGCAGACCCGGGACCGTCCACTGAAGCTTTCTTT.

The chain joins TRBV10-3 to TRBJ2-3; 12 bases map to TRBD1. The V and J ends lost 8 bases and 6 bases, in that order; junction bases with no gene match: 9. The CDR3 length is 15 residues. Germline CDR1 ENHRY, CDR2 SYGVKD. Written as DNA, the CDR3 is TGTGCCATCTCCGGGACAGGGGGCACGGTCGATACGCAGTATTTT. Translated, it gives CAISGTGGTVDTQYF.